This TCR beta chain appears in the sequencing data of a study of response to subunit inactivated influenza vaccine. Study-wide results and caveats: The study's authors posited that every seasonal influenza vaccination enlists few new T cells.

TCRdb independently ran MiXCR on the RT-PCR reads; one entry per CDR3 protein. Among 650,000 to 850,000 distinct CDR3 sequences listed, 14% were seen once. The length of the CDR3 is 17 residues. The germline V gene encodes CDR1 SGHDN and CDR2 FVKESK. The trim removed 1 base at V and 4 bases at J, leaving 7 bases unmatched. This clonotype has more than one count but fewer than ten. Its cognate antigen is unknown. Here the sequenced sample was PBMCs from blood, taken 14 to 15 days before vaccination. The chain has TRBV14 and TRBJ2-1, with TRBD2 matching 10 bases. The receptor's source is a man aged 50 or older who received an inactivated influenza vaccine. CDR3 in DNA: TGTGCCAGCAGCCAAGGGGCTAGCGGGAGCAGGTACAATGAGCAGTTCTTC. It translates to CASSQGASGSRYNEQFF.